The present T cell receptor beta chain was sequenced within a study of T cell changes during pregnancy in multiple sclerosis. The CDR3 is 14 amino acids. Trimming cost V 6 bases and J 1 base, with 9 bases left between them. Germline CDR1 and CDR2: KGHSH and LQKENI. TCRdb's copy holds only in-frame clones and misses some; the assay was immunoSEQ multiplex PCR. The sample includes 40,000 to 55,000 clones, 80% to 95% of them seen just once. The genes are TRBV18 and TRBJ1-4, with D possibly TRBD1 on 5 matching bases. Sequencing was performed on CD4+ T cells from peripheral blood mononuclear cells, taken in the second trimester of pregnancy. The source of this sequence is a female donor with multiple sclerosis, enrolled in a pregnancy study. CDR3 nucleotides: TGTGCCAGCTCCCGGACACAAACTAATGAAAAACTGTTTTTT. Its protein is CASSRTQTNEKLFF.